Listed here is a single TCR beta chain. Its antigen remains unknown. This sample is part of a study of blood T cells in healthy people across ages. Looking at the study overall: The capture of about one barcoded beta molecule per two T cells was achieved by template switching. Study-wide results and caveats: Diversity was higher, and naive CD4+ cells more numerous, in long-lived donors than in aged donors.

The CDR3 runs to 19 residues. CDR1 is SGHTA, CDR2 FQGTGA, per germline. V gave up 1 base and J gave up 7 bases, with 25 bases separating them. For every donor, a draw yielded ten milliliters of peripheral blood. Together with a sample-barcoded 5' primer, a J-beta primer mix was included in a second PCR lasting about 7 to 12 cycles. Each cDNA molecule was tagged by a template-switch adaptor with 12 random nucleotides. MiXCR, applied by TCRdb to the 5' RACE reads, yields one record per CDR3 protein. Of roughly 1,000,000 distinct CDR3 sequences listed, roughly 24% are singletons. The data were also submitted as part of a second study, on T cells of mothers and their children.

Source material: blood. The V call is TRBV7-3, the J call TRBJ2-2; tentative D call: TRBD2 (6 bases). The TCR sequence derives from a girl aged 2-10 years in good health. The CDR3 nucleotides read TGTGCCAGCAGCTTAAAGAATGGGGGGACCGACCAAGTTGGCGGGGAGCTGTTTTTT. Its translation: CASSLKNGGTDQVGGELFF.